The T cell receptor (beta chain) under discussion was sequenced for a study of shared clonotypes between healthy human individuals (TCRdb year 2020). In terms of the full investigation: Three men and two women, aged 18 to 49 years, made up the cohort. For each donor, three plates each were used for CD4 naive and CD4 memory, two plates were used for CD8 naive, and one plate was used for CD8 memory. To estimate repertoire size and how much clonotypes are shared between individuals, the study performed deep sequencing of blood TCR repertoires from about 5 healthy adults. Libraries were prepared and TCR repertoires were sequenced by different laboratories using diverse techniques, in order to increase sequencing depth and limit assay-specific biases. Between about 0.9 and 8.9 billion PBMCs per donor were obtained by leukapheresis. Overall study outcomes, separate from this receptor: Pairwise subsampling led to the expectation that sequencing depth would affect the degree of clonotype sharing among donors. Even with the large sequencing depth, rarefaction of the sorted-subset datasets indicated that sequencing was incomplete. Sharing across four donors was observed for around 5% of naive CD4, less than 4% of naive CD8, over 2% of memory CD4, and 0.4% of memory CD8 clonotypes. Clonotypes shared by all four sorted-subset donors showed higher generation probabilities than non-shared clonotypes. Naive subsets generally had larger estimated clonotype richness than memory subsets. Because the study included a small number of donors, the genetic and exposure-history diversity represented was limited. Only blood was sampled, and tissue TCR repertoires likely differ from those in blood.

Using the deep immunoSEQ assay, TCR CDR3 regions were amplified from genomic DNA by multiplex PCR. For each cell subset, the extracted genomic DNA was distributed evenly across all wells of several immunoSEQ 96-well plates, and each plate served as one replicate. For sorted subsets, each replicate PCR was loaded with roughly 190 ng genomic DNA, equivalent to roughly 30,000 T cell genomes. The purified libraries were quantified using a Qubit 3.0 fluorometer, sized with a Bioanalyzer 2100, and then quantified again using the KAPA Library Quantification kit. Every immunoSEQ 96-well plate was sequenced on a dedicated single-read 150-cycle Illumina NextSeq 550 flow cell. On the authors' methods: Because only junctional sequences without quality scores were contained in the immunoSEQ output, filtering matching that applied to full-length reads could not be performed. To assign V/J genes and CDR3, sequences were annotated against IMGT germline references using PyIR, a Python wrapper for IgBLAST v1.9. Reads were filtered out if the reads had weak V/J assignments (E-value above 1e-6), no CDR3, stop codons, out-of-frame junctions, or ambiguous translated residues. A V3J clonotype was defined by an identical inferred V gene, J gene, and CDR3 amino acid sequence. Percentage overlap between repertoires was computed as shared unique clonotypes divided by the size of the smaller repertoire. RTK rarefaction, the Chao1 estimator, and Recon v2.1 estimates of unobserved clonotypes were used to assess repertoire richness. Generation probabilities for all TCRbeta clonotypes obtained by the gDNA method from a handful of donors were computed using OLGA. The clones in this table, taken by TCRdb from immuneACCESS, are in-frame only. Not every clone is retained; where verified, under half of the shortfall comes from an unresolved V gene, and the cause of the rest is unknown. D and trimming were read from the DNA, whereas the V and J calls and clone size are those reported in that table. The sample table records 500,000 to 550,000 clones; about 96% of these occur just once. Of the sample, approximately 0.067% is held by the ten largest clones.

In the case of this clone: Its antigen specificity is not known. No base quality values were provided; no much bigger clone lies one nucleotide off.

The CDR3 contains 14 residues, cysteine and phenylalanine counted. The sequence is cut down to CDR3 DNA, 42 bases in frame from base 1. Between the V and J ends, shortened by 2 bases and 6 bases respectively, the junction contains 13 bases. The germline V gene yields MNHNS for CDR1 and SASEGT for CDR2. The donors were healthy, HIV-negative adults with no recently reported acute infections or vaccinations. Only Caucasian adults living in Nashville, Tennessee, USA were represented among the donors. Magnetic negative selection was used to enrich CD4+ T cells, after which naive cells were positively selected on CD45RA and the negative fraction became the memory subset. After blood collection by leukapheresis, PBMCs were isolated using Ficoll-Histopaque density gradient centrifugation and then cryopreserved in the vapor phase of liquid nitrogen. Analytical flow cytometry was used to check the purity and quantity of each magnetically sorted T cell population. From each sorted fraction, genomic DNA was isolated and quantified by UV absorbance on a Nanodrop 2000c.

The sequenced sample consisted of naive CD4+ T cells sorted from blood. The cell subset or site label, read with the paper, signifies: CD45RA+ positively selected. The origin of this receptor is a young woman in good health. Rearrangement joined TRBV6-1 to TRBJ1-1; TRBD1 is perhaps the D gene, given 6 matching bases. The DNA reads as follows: TGTGCCAGCAGTGAACTTGGCGGGGGCGCTGAAGCTTTCTTT. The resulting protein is CASSELGGGAEAFF.